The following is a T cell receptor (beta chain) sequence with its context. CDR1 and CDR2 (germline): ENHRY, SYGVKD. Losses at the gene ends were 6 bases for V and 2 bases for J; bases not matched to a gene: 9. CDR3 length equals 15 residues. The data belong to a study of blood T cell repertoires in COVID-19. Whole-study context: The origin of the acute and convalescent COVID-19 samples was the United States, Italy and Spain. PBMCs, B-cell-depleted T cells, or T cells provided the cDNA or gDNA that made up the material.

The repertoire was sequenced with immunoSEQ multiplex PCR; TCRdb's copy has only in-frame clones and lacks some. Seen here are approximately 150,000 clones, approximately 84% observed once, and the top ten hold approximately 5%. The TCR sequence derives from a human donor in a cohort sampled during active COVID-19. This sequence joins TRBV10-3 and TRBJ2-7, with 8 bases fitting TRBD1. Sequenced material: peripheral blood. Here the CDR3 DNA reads TGTGCCATCAGCGATCAGGGGGCTATAACCTACGAGCAGTACTTC. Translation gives CAISDQGAITYEQYF.